The 9 T cell receptor beta chains presented below share a single source sample, sequenced in a study of PD-1 blockade in classical Hodgkin lymphoma. Time point here: cycle 4 day 1 (C4D1), after 6 weeks of nivolumab. With no exception, relapse followed autologous stem cell transplantation in all patients, and brentuximab vedotin exposure varied. TCRdb's table, derived via immunoSEQ multiplex PCR, lists solely in-frame clones and lacks some. The profile shows roughly 96,000 clones, approximately 94% of them singletons. Sample: peripheral blood mononuclear cells (PBMCs), taken before the fourth cycle of nivolumab. Receptor source: a human donor with classical Hodgkin lymphoma.

V is TRBV5-1 and J is TRBJ1-5; D possibly corresponds to TRBD1 (5 bases). Germline V CDR1 and CDR2: SGHRS, YFSETQ. This CDR3 is 14 amino acids long. Trimming took off 0 bases at V and 3 bases at J, with 7 bases between the two ends. Here the CDR3 DNA reads TGCGCCAGCAGCTTGGGGGGACCCAATCAGCCCCAGCATTTT. Protein: CASSLGGPNQPQHF.

J is TRBJ2-7 and V is TRBV5-4, with 10 bases aligning to TRBD1. The V segment lost 4 bases and the J segment 1 base; nucleotides outside the gene matches: 5. The CDR3 is 15 amino acids. Germline values: CDR1 SGHNT, CDR2 YYREEE (reference sequence). The CDR3 nucleotides read TGTGCCAGCAGCGACCGGGACAGGGGTTCCTACGAGCAGTACTTC. This sequence encodes CASSDRDRGSYEQYF.

J is TRBJ1-1 and V is TRBV11-2; D might be TRBD1 (6 bases). The CDR3 is 18 residues long. Germline lookup yields CDR1 SGHAT and CDR2 FQNNGV. Trimming stripped 3 bases from V and 0 bases from J, with 20 bases between. The CDR3 here is CASSFFPRRGDMNTEAFF. CDR3 nucleotide sequence: TGTGCCAGCAGCTTTTTCCCCCGCAGGGGCGACATGAACACTGAAGCTTTCTTT.

The chain couples TRBV7-3 to TRBJ2-3, with TRBD2 as a possible D gene (6 bases). This CDR3 is 13 amino acids long. Per the germline V gene, CDR1 is SGHTA and CDR2 is FQGTGA. V dropped 3 bases and J dropped 6 bases, with 10 bases sitting between them. The CDR3 region has the DNA TGTGCCAGCAGCTTCGGCGGGATGGATACGCAGTATTTT. Residues: CASSFGGMDTQYF.

The gene calls are TRBV5-5 and TRBJ2-3; possibly TRBD2 for D (7 bases). V was pared by 6 bases and J by 3 bases, with 20 bases between. Germline CDR1 is SGHKS and CDR2 is YYEKEE (reference sequence). The length of the CDR3 is 16 residues. The CDR3 bases are TGTGCCAGCACCCTGACTAGCCGGAGGGGGACAGATACGCAGTATTTT. This sequence encodes CASTLTSRRGTDTQYF.

This chain joins TRBV19 and TRBJ1-2; D unresolved. The CDR3 sequence is 13 residues long. Trimming stripped 3 bases from V and 4 bases from J, with 9 bases between. CDR1 and CDR2 (germline): LNHDA, SQIVND (reference sequence). CDR3 sequence: CASSISIFYGYTF. The CDR3 bases are TGTGCCAGTAGTATTAGTATTTTCTATGGCTACACCTTC.

The V and J genes are TRBV18 and TRBJ2-1; D might be TRBD1 (6 bases). The CDR3 has 13 residues. The V gene's germline CDR1 is KGHSH and CDR2 LQKENI. The V and J ends lost 1 base and 10 bases respectively, with 11 bases between them. The CDR3 reads CASSPQSRGEQFF. Here the CDR3 DNA reads TGTGCCAGCTCACCACAGAGCAGGGGAGAGCAGTTCTTC.

This sequence joins TRBV7-8 and TRBJ2-7; no definite D call. The CDR3 runs to 12 residues. Germline values: CDR1 SGHVS, CDR2 FQNEAQ. The ends were cut back, 5 bases at V and 0 bases at J, with 5 bases in the middle. The CDR3 loop is CASSPHSYEQYF. CDR3 in DNA: TGTGCCAGCAGCCCGCACTCCTACGAGCAGTACTTC. The full variable domain, in which reference TRBV7-8 and TRBJ2-7 provide the parts outside the CDR3, is GAGVSQSPRYKVAKRGQDVALRCDPISGHVSLFWYQQALGQGPEFLTYFQNEAQLDKSGLPSDRFFAERPEGSVSTLKIQRTQQEDSAVYLCASSPHSYEQYFGPGTRLTVT.

The rearrangement joins TRBV19 to TRBJ2-3; D perhaps matches TRBD1 (5 bases). V lost 5 bases and J 2 bases, leaving 11 bases between the germline ends. The CDR3 extends over 14 amino acids. Germline lookup yields CDR1 LNHDA and CDR2 SQIVND (reference sequence). The CDR3 spells CASSLAGNTDTQYF. DNA of the CDR3: TGTGCCAGTAGTCTGGCAGGGAACACAGATACGCAGTATTTT.